Each of the 27 T cell receptor beta chains below was sequenced from the same sample in a study of cytomegalovirus exposure and HLA in healthy donors. The PCR had 60 Vbeta and 13 Jbeta primers. Clones were read by immunoSEQ multiplex PCR, and TCRdb kept only the in-frame ones, dropping some. Here the sample spans about 100,000 clones, around three quarters being singletons. Sequenced sample: PBMCs. Receptor source: a female donor in good health and CMV-seropositive.

The chain uses TRBV4-2 and TRBJ1-1; D is possibly TRBD1 (5 bases). Per germline, CDR1 LGHNA and CDR2 YNFKEQ. V gave up 0 bases and J gave up 1 base, with 9 bases separating them. The CDR3 consists of 15 residues. DNA for the CDR3: TGTGCCAGCAGCCAAGAAAGCGGGGGGAACACTGAAGCTTTCTTT. This codes for CASSQESGGNTEAFF.

This sequence joins TRBV4-3 and TRBJ2-7; 12 positions agree with TRBD2. Germline assignment: CDR1 LGHNA and CDR2 YSLEER. Germline trimming cut 0 bases from V and 4 bases from J; bases unmatched to any gene: 4. The CDR3 sequence is 16 residues long. CDR3 sequence reads: CASSQDLAGGRYEQYF. As DNA, the CDR3 is TGCGCCAGCAGCCAAGATCTAGCGGGGGGGCGGTACGAGCAGTACTTC.

The chain recombines TRBV4-3 with TRBJ2-7; tentative D call: TRBD1 (5 bases). Trimming left V 3 bases short and J 4 bases short, with 10 bases between. CDR1 LGHNA and CDR2 YSLEER come from the germline V gene. The CDR3 consists of 13 residues. Here the CDR3 DNA reads TGCGCCAGCAGCCATGGCCAGGGTTACGAGCAGTACTTC. This gives the protein CASSHGQGYEQYF.

The V gene is TRBV4-3, the J gene TRBJ2-3; 8 bases line up with TRBD2. The length of the CDR3 is 16 residues. The germline gives CDR1 LGHNA, CDR2 YSLEER. J was trimmed by 7 bases and V by 0 bases; bases with no gene match: 9. This CDR3 reads CASSQERSGGVNTQYF. The CDR3 nucleotides read TGCGCCAGCAGCCAAGAAAGAAGCGGGGGAGTGAATACGCAGTATTTT.

The chain recombines TRBV5-1 with TRBJ1-2; D is undetermined. In germline, CDR1 is SGHRS, CDR2 YFSETQ. The CDR3 has 13 amino acids. With 5 bases removed from V and 1 base from J, the gap between germline ends came to 9 bases. CDR3 region: CASSSRDNYGYTF. The CDR3 DNA follows: TGCGCCAGCAGTTCCCGGGATAACTATGGCTACACCTTC.

The rearrangement joins TRBV5-4 to TRBJ2-1, with D perhaps TRBD2 (7 bases). This CDR3 is built from 15 residues. Trimming pared 0 bases from V and 12 bases from J, leaving 19 bases between. In germline, CDR1 is SGHNT, CDR2 YYREEE (reference sequence). CDR3 loop: CASSLVGGGGVLQFF. CDR3 sequence (DNA): TGTGCCAGCAGCTTGGTGGGCGGGGGCGGAGTGTTGCAGTTCTTC.

The chain joins TRBV10-3 to TRBJ2-7; 14 bases align to TRBD2. V gave up 3 bases and J gave up 7 bases; unmatched junction bases: 5. The CDR3 is 15 residues long. The germline gives CDR1 ENHRY, CDR2 SYGVKD. CDR3 DNA sequence: TGTGCCATCAGTGACAGGGGACTAGCGGGAGAGGAGCAGTACTTC. Translating it yields CAISDRGLAGEEQYF.

This chain links TRBV19 with TRBJ1-2; D is possibly TRBD1 (5 bases). CDR3 length: 15 residues. The germline gives CDR1 LNHDA, CDR2 SQIVND (reference sequence). V was shortened by 5 bases and J by 4 bases, with 17 bases between the two germline ends. DNA for the CDR3: TGTGCCAGTAGTCCAAACTCAGGGTCGGGCTATGGCTACACCTTC. Amino acid sequence: CASSPNSGSGYGYTF.

This clone was found many times. The CDR3 spells CASSYKGQGWKGYTF. In nucleotides, the CDR3 is TGTGCCAGCAGTTACAAGGGACAGGGTTGGAAGGGCTACACCTTC. The chain carries TRBV6-5 and TRBJ1-2; 9 bases are a match to TRBD1. Trimming at V came to 2 bases and at J to 8 bases, leaving 9 bases not matched to a gene. CDR3 size: 15 residues. CDR1 and CDR2 from the germline V gene are MNHEY and SVGAGI.

The rearrangement joins TRBV9 to TRBJ1-1; D is perhaps TRBD1 (6 bases). The CDR3 totals 16 residues. CDR1 is SGDLS, CDR2 YYNGEE, per germline. V was cut by 0 bases and J by 5 bases, with 17 bases left in between. The CDR3 nucleotides read TGTGCCAGCAGCGTAGCTACACAGGGAGGGAGAACTGAAGCTTTCTTT. It encodes CASSVATQGGRTEAFF.

The V gene is TRBV2, the J gene TRBJ1-1; 7 bases align to TRBD1. CDR3 size: 13 residues. The trim removed 4 bases at V and 4 bases at J, leaving 3 bases unmatched. Germline V gives CDR1 SNHLY, CDR2 FYNNEI. The CDR3 sequence: CASSVPGGTEAFF. CDR3 DNA: TGTGCCAGCAGTGTCCCAGGGGGCACTGAAGCTTTCTTT. The complete variable domain, with remaining parts taken from reference TRBV2 and TRBJ1-1, reads EPEVTQTPSHQVTQMGQEVILRCVPISNHLYFYWYRQILGQKVEFLVSFYNNEISEKSEIFDDQFSVERPDGSNFTLKIRSTKLEDSAMYFCASSVPGGTEAFFGQGTRLTVV.

This rearrangement joins TRBV4-1 to TRBJ2-1; the D gene is possibly TRBD2 (5 bases). V lost 0 bases and J 4 bases, leaving 13 bases between the germline ends. CDR3 length: 16 residues. Looked up from germline, CDR1 is MGHRA and CDR2 is YSYEKL. CDR3 bases: TGCGCCAGCAGCCAAGATTCGAGCGGCACGTACAATGAGCAGTTCTTC. It encodes CASSQDSSGTYNEQFF.

The rearrangement links TRBV6-5 to TRBJ1-6; 7 positions match TRBD1. The CDR3 is 16 amino acids. Germline V gene sequence: CDR1 MNHEY, CDR2 SVGAGI. V lost 1 base to trimming and J lost 4 bases; unmatched junction nucleotides: 4. The CDR3 nucleotides read TGTGCCAGCAGTTACTTTGGGACAGCTTATAATTCACCCCTCCACTTT. Encoded protein: CASSYFGTAYNSPLHF.

The V gene is TRBV25-1, the J gene TRBJ1-4; 10 nucleotides line up with TRBD1. Trimming removed 4 bases from V and 5 bases from J; junction bases left unmatched: 4. This CDR3 contains 15 residues. The germline V gene has CDR1 MGHDK and CDR2 SYGVNS. The CDR3 sequence: CASSGPGQGNEKLFF. Here the CDR3 DNA reads TGTGCCAGCAGTGGCCCGGGACAGGGGAATGAAAAACTGTTTTTT.

J is TRBJ2-6 and V is TRBV11-2, with 8 nucleotides matching TRBD2. The CDR3 has 19 residues. Germline values: CDR1 SGHAT, CDR2 FQNNGV. V shed 1 base, J shed 0 bases, and the junction held 8 bases outside the gene matches. The CDR3 protein is CASSLVVGGGSSGANVLTF. The CDR3, as DNA: TGTGCCAGCAGCTTAGTCGTCGGCGGGGGGAGCTCTGGGGCCAACGTCCTGACTTTC.

This clone has only a few counts. The rearrangement uses TRBV6-5 and TRBJ2-6; 7 bases agree with TRBD1. This CDR3 is 16 amino acids long. Germline V gene data show CDR1 as MNHEY and CDR2 as SVGAGI. J gave up 8 bases and V 4 bases, and 11 bases lay outside the gene matches. CDR3 sequence (DNA): TGTGCCAGCAGTTCGCACGCAGGGGGTAGGACCAACGTCCTGACTTTC. Protein sequence: CASSSHAGGRTNVLTF.

The CDR3 nucleotides read TGTGCCAGCAGCCCCTCGGGGCCGGGAGGGGAAAAACTGTTTTTT. This sequence encodes CASSPSGPGGEKLFF. The rearrangement links TRBV7-6 to TRBJ1-4, with a possible D match to TRBD1 (5 bases). Trimming took off 5 bases at V and 8 bases at J, with 18 bases between the two ends. The CDR3 has 15 residues. The germline gives CDR1 SGHVS, CDR2 FNYEAQ.

The rearrangement joins TRBV9 to TRBJ1-5; no clear D. Trimming removed 4 bases at V and 6 bases at J, with 11 bases between. Germline V lookup: CDR1 SGDLS, CDR2 YYNGEE. CDR3 length equals 13 residues. DNA of the CDR3: TGTGCCAGCAGCCTAGAAACGGGTCAGCCCCAGCATTTT. It codes for CASSLETGQPQHF.

This chain links TRBV7-2 with TRBJ1-2; the D gene is possibly TRBD1 (5 bases). The V and J ends lost 1 base and 2 bases respectively, with 14 bases between them. Germline V lookup: CDR1 SGHTA, CDR2 FQGNSA. The CDR3 covers 16 residues. In DNA form, the CDR3 reads TGTGCCAGCAGCTTAGGTCTTGGGGCGCGGAACTATGGCTACACCTTC. Translated: CASSLGLGARNYGYTF.

The gene calls are TRBV5-1 and TRBJ2-3; D might be TRBD1 (5 bases). Germline CDR1 reads SGHRS; CDR2 reads YFSETQ. The CDR3 runs to 14 residues. V was shortened by 1 base and J by 4 bases, with 10 bases between the two germline ends. CDR3 region: CASSLLQGPDTQYF. CDR3 in DNA: TGCGCCAGCAGCTTGCTCCAGGGTCCAGATACGCAGTATTTT.

On this clone: The junction and the germline gene differ at one end; a read error may be behind it. The CDR3 region is CSSSLARQGPRAYEQYF. CDR3 nucleotides: TGTTCCAGCAGCTTAGCTCGACAGGGGCCTCGGGCCTACGAGCAGTACTTC. The V and J genes are TRBV7-9 and TRBJ2-7; 8 nucleotides align to TRBD1. The CDR3 runs 17 residues. Per germline, CDR1 SEHNR and CDR2 FQNEAQ (reference sequence).

The chain employs TRBV6-5 and TRBJ1-1; the D is unclear. This CDR3 comprises 13 residues. Trimming removed 5 bases at V and 3 bases at J, with 10 bases between. Germline V gene data show CDR1 as MNHEY and CDR2 as SVGAGI. The CDR3 DNA reads as TGTGCCAGCAGTGAGGCGTTTCACACTGAAGCTTTCTTT. Residues: CASSEAFHTEAFF.

The CDR3, as DNA: TGTGCCAGCAGTCGACAGGGGGCCAATCAGCCCCAGCATTTT. This sequence encodes CASSRQGANQPQHF. V gene TRBV6-1 combines with J gene TRBJ1-5, with TRBD1 matching over 10 bases. The CDR3 sequence is 14 residues long. The V and J ends lost 5 bases and 3 bases, in that order; junction bases with no gene match: 1. Germline V gene sequence: CDR1 MNHNS, CDR2 SASEGT.

This chain links TRBV19 with TRBJ2-5; no clear D. V lost 4 bases to trimming and J lost 2 bases, with 8 bases between them. CDR1 and CDR2 (germline): LNHDA, SQIVND (reference sequence). The CDR3 covers 13 residues. CDR3 loop: CASSNPVQETQYF. The CDR3, as DNA: TGTGCCAGTAGTAACCCGGTACAAGAGACCCAGTACTTC. Full variable domain (missing parts from reference TRBV19 and TRBJ2-5): DGGITQSPKYLFRKEGQNVTLSCEQNLNHDAMYWYRQDPGQGLRLIYYSQIVNDFQKGDIAEGYSVSREKKESFPLTVTSAQKNPTAFYLCASSNPVQETQYFGPGTRLLVL.

V and J are TRBV7-2 and TRBJ2-5; D possibly corresponds to TRBD1 (6 bases). Trimming cost V 3 bases and J 4 bases, with 12 bases left between them. Germline CDR1 is SGHTA and CDR2 is FQGNSA. CDR3 length: 14 amino acids. The CDR3 loop reads CASSFTRGGETQYF. CDR3 sequence (DNA): TGTGCCAGCAGCTTCACTAGAGGGGGAGAGACCCAGTACTTC.

This rearrangement joins TRBV19 to TRBJ2-1; D is unclear. This CDR3 spans 14 amino acids. Germline values: CDR1 LNHDA, CDR2 SQIVND (reference sequence). Trimming stripped 3 bases from V and 3 bases from J, with 9 bases between. As DNA, the CDR3 is TGTGCCAGTAGTATCGCAGGTCTCTACAATGAGCAGTTCTTC. Translating it yields CASSIAGLYNEQFF.

The chain is built from TRBV11-2 and TRBJ2-5; D is ambiguous. V was clipped by 6 bases and J by 5 bases, with 7 bases between them. Per germline, CDR1 SGHAT and CDR2 FQNNGV. This CDR3 has 11 residues. CDR3 sequence: CASSPSETQYF. CDR3 coding DNA: TGTGCCAGCAGTCCCAGTGAGACCCAGTACTTC.